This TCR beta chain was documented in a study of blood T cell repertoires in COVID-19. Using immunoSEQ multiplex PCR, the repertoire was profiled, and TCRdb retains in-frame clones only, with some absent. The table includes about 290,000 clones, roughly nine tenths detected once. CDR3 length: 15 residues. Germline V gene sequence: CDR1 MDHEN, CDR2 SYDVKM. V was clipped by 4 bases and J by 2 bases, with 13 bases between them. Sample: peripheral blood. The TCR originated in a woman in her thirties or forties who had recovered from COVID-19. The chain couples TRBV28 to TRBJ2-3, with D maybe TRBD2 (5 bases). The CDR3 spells CASSSEGTVTDTQYF. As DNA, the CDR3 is TGTGCCAGCAGTTCCGAGGGTACGGTCACAGATACGCAGTATTTT.